The rows below give T cell receptor beta chains drawn from one sample of a study of naive and memory T cell subsets. TCRdb itself ran the UMI-ligation and nested PCR reads through MiXCR, one entry per CDR3 protein. In the table there are 150,000 or so distinct CDR3 sequences, roughly 23% of which are singletons. The material sequenced was naive CD4+ T cells from blood. These receptors came from a human donor in good health. The CDR3 runs from the conserved cysteine through the conserved F or W. A D gene is named only where the DNA matches it firmly. The size entry is marked missing in some rows and otherwise reads once, few, many or a size class.

D | J | V | size | CDR3 | DNA
. | TRBJ2-2 | TRBV2 | few | CASSVAGFRTGELFF | TGTGCCAGCAGTGTAGCCGGGTTTCGCACCGGGGAGCTGTTTTTT
TRBD1 | TRBJ2-7 | TRBV28 | few | CASNGQVNYEQYF | TGTGCCAGCAATGGACAGGTCAACTACGAGCAGTACTTC
. | TRBJ2-2 | TRBV7-9 | . | CASCPWANTGELFF | TGTGCCAGCTGCCCGTGGGCGAACACCGGGGAGCTGTTTTTT
. | TRBJ2-7 | TRBV20-1 | . | CSELAGDSYEQYF | TGCAGTGAGCTGGCAGGGGACTCCTACGAGCAGTACTTC
. | TRBJ2-1 | TRBV6-2/TRBV6-3 | . | CASSLDYSGYNEQFF | TGTGCCAGCAGTTTGGACTACTCTGGCTACAATGAGCAGTTCTTC
. | TRBJ2-1 | TRBV19 | . | CASSMRGVGNEQFF | TGTGCCAGTAGTATGAGAGGTGTGGGCAATGAGCAGTTCTTC
. | TRBJ2-1 | TRBV7-7 | few | CASSPAPTGDLYNEQFF | TGTGCCAGCAGCCCAGCCCCCACAGGAGATCTCTACAATGAGCAGTTCTTC
. | TRBJ2-2 | TRBV5-5 | few | CASSFGGNTGELFF | TGTGCCAGCAGCTTTGGCGGAAACACCGGGGAGCTGTTTTTT
. | TRBJ1-2 | TRBV20-1 | . | CSARYDGGEVANYGYTF | TGCAGTGCTCGATATGACGGGGGGGAGGTGGCTAACTATGGCTACACCTTC
TRBD2 | TRBJ2-5 | TRBV20-1 | few | CSARKAGGPQETQYF | TGCAGTGCTAGAAAAGCGGGAGGGCCCCAAGAGACCCAGTACTTC
TRBD2 | TRBJ2-1 | TRBV27 | few | CASTTGTSREQFF | TGTGCCAGCACAACCGGGACTAGCCGTGAGCAGTTCTTC
. | TRBJ2-7 | TRBV12-5 | . | CASGSLRQTLRGYEQYF | TGTGCTAGTGGTTCTTTGAGACAAACACTCCGGGGATACGAGCAGTACTTC
. | TRBJ2-2 | TRBV6-5 | . | CASRWSTNTGELFF | TGTGCCAGCAGGTGGTCTACAAACACCGGGGAGCTGTTTTTT
. | TRBJ2-7 | TRBV27 | . | CASSLSGLRAYEQYF | TGTGCCAGCAGTCTTTCTGGGCTTCGAGCCTACGAGCAGTACTTC
TRBD2 | TRBJ2-7 | TRBV28 | . | CASSSPTSGTYEQYF | TGTGCCAGCAGTTCCCCGACTAGCGGGACCTACGAGCAGTACTTC
TRBD1 | TRBJ1-6 | TRBV20-1 | few | CSAWWTGRHSPLHF | TGCAGTGCTTGGTGGACAGGGCGCCATTCACCCCTCCACTTT
TRBD1 | TRBJ2-7 | TRBV28 | once | CASSYGTGGPYEQYF | TGTGCCAGCAGCTATGGGACAGGGGGTCCCTACGAGCAGTACTTC
TRBD2 | TRBJ2-1 | TRBV6-2/TRBV6-3 | few | CASSLSGRLNNEQFF | TGTGCCAGCAGCCTTAGCGGGAGGCTCAACAATGAGCAGTTCTTC
. | TRBJ1-5 | TRBV20-1 | many | CSARDMRGNQPQHF | TGCAGTGCTAGAGATATGAGGGGCAATCAGCCCCAGCATTTT
TRBD2 | TRBJ2-4 | TRBV20-1 | few | CSARDLLAGGAKNIQYF | TGCAGTGCTAGAGATTTACTAGCGGGGGGAGCCAAAAACATTCAGTACTTC
. | TRBJ2-6 | TRBV15 | few | CATSRATGLGANVLTF | TGTGCCACCAGCAGAGCTACAGGCTTGGGGGCCAACGTCCTGACTTTC
. | TRBJ2-2 | TRBV28 | many | CASRKAGNTGELFF | TGTGCCAGCAGGAAGGCGGGGAACACCGGGGAGCTGTTTTTT
TRBD2 | TRBJ2-3 | TRBV7-2 | few | CASTIAGAINTQYF | TGTGCCAGTACTATAGCGGGAGCTATTAATACGCAGTATTTT
TRBD2 | TRBJ2-1 | TRBV4-3 | . | CASSQGRRLAGSGEQFF | TGCGCCAGCAGCCAAGGGCGACGACTAGCGGGATCGGGTGAGCAGTTCTTC
TRBD2 | TRBJ2-1 | TRBV18 | many | CASSPGLAAYNEQFF | TGTGCCAGCTCACCGGGACTAGCGGCTTACAATGAGCAGTTCTTC